The 5 T cell receptor beta chains given below trace back to one sample, sequenced in a study of CD4+ T cells in melanoma. Produced via immunoSEQ multiplex PCR; TCRdb's table is partial and in-frame only. The table has around 12,000 clones, roughly three fifths seen once. Sequenced input: cells from a culture (not recorded whether cultured in vitro). The receptor source for this set is a human donor with melanoma.

The chain has TRBV11-2 and TRBJ1-1; no reliable D call. This CDR3 region has 14 residues. Germline CDR1 reads SGHAT; CDR2 reads FQNNGV. Trimming took 3 bases from V and 0 from J, leaving 8 bases between them. This CDR3 is CASSLTAMNTEAFF. The CDR3 bases are TGTGCCAGCAGCTTGACGGCTATGAACACTGAAGCTTTCTTT.

For the CDR3, the DNA is TGTGCCAGCTCACCAAGTGGTTCGAGGGTTGGGGCCCCCCCTGAAGCTTTCTTT. Its protein product is CASSPSGSRVGAPPEAFF. The V gene is TRBV18, the J gene TRBJ1-1; the D gene is possibly TRBD1 (5 bases). From germline, CDR1 is KGHSH and CDR2 LQKENI. CDR3 length: 18 amino acids. The V gene lost 2 bases and the J gene lost 6 bases, with 25 bases spanning the gap.

J is TRBJ2-1 and V is TRBV5-6; D unresolved. The CDR3 is 15 amino acids. The ends were cut back, 2 bases at V and 4 bases at J, with 13 bases in the middle. Per germline, CDR1 SGHDT and CDR2 YYEEEE. In DNA form, the CDR3 reads TGTGCCAGCAGCTTTGAACAGAAAGATTACAATGAGCAGTTCTTC. Translating gives CASSFEQKDYNEQFF.

The V gene is TRBV5-1, the J gene TRBJ2-5; D may be TRBD1 (5 bases). The CDR3 sequence is 15 residues long. V lost 0 bases and J 3 bases, leaving 12 bases between the germline ends. The germline V gene has CDR1 SGHRS and CDR2 YFSETQ. CDR3 bases: TGCGCCAGCAGCTTGGCCCCGACAGCTAAAGAGACCCAGTACTTC. It is translated as CASSLAPTAKETQYF.

The chain combines TRBV27 with TRBJ1-6, with 9 nucleotides matching TRBD1. The J segment lost 9 bases and the V segment lost 6 bases, leaving 9 bases of the junction unmatched. The germline gives CDR1 MNHEY, CDR2 SMNVEV (reference sequence). CDR3 length: 15 residues. CDR3 sequence: CASRQRVDRGSPLHF. The CDR3 nucleotides read TGTGCCAGCAGACAACGTGTGGACAGGGGTTCACCCCTCCACTTT.